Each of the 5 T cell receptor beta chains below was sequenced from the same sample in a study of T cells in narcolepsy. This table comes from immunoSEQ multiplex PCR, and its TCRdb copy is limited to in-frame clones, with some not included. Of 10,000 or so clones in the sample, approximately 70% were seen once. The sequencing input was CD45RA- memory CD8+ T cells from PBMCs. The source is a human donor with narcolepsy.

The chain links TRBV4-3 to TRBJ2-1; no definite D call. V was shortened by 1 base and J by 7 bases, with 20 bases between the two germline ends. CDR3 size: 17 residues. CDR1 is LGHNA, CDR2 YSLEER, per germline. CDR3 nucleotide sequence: TGCGCCAGCAGCCAAGTCCGACCCAGTCAAGGTTCGAATGAGCAGTTCTTC. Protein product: CASSQVRPSQGSNEQFF.

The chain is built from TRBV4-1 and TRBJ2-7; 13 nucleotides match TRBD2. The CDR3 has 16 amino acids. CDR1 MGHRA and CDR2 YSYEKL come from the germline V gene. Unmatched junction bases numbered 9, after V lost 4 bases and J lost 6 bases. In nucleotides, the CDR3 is TGCGCCAGCAGCCCTCGCTGGGGGACTAGCGGGACCGAGCAGTACTTC. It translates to CASSPRWGTSGTEQYF.

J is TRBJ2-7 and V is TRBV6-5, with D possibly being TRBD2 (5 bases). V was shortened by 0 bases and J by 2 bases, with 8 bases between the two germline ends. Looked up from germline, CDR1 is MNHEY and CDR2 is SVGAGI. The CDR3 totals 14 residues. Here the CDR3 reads CASSYSDGTYEQYF. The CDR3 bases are TGTGCCAGCAGTTACTCGGACGGGACCTACGAGCAGTACTTC.

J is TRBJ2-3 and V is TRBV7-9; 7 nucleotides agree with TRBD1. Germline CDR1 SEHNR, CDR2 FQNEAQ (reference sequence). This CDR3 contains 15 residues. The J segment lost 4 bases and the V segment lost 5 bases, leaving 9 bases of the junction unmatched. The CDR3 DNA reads TGTGCCAGCAGCGCCCGACAGGGCGGCGCAGATACGCAGTATTTT. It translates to CASSARQGGADTQYF.

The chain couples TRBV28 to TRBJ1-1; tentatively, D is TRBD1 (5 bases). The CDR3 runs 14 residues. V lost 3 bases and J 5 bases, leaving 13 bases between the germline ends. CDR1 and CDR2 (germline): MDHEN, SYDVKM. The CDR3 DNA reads TGTGCCAGCAGTTTTGTTAGGGGTGAGACTGAAGCTTTCTTT. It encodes CASSFVRGETEAFF. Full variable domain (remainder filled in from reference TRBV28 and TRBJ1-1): DVKVTQSSRYLVKRTGEKVFLECVQDMDHENMFWYRQDPGLGLRLIYFSYDVKMKEKGDIPEGYSVSREKKERFSLILESASTNQTSMYLCASSFVRGETEAFFGQGTRLTVV.